Listed here are 27 T cell receptor beta chains from one sample, sequenced in a study of beta chain features in type 1 diabetes. Expressed TCRB transcripts got sequenced, as all isolated RNA was reverse transcribed. Produced via immunoSEQ multiplex PCR; TCRdb's table is partial and in-frame only. The sample consists of 120,000 or so clones, approximately 15% of them appearing once. Notes on the study in general: Researchers report that Type 1 diabetes patients had moderately but significantly shorter TCRB CDR3s across all four CD4+ subsets.

Their specific antigens are unknown. Sequenced: central memory CD4+ T cells from blood. Every receptor here comes from a man aged 18 to 35 with type 1 diabetes.

Written as DNA, the CDR3 is TGTGCCAGCAGTCCATCTTACGACTTGAGGGACACAGATACGCAGTATTTT. This translates into CASSPSYDLRDTDTQYF. The chain links TRBV28 to TRBJ2-3; D is possibly TRBD2 (5 bases). V was clipped by 5 bases and J by 2 bases, with 20 bases between them. The germline V gene encodes CDR1 MDHEN and CDR2 SYDVKM. CDR3 length equals 17 residues.

Note on this clone: The sample holds other DNA sequences that translate to the same CDR3. The rearrangement joins TRBV18 to TRBJ2-3, with unresolved D. Trimming stripped 3 bases from V and 0 bases from J, with 1 base between. Germline CDR1 KGHSH, CDR2 LQKENI. The CDR3 has 12 amino acids. The CDR3 here is CASSPSTDTQYF. In nucleotides, the CDR3 is TGTGCCAGCTCACCCAGCACAGATACGCAGTATTTT.

V and J are TRBV6-6 and TRBJ2-5; D unclear. The V end was cut by 4 bases, the J end by 7 bases, with 16 bases between. CDR1 MNHNY and CDR2 SVGAGI come from the germline V gene (reference sequence). CDR3 length: 14 amino acids. This chain's CDR3 is CASSSADARWTQYF. The DNA of the CDR3 is TGTGCCAGCAGTTCCGCGGACGCCCGGTGGACCCAGTACTTC.

This clone was counted between two and nine times. The chain uses TRBV9 and TRBJ1-5, with 8 bases aligning to TRBD1. The CDR3 has 14 residues. From germline, CDR1 is SGDLS and CDR2 YYNGEE. V dropped 7 bases and J dropped 5; count of bases not matched to a gene: 8. The CDR3 nucleotides read TGTGCCAGCCGGCTGATGGGACAGGATCAGCCCCAGCATTTT. Translation gives CASRLMGQDQPQHF. Variable domain in full (rest from reference TRBV9 and TRBJ1-5): DSGVTQTPKHLITATGQRVTLRCSPRSGDLSVYWYQQSLDQGLQFLIQYYNGEERAKGNILERFSAQQFPDLHSELNLSSLELGDSALYFCASRLMGQDQPQHFGDGTRLSIL.

The chain has TRBV7-2 and TRBJ2-7; D not certain. Per the germline V gene, CDR1 is SGHTA and CDR2 is FQGNSA. This CDR3 comprises 13 residues. Trimming left V 1 base short and J 9 bases short, with 13 bases between. The DNA of the CDR3 is TGTGCCAGCAGCTTAGTTTCAGCGCCAAGGCAGTACTTC. This sequence encodes CASSLVSAPRQYF.

This clone was observed a handful of times. The chain uses TRBV5-4 and TRBJ2-2, with 9 bases aligning to TRBD2. Germline CDR1 is SGHNT and CDR2 is YYREEE (reference sequence). CDR3 length equals 17 residues. J gave up 7 bases and V 0 bases, and 10 bases lay outside the gene matches. DNA for the CDR3: TGTGCCAGCAGCTTGGTAGCGGGGGCCTCTTCGGGCGGGGAGCTGTTTTTT. As protein: CASSLVAGASSGGELFF.

The V gene is TRBV28, the J gene TRBJ2-7; unclear D gene. Trimming shortened V by 6 bases and J by 2 bases, and 11 bases separated the two germline ends. This CDR3 is 13 amino acids long. Per germline, CDR1 MDHEN and CDR2 SYDVKM. CDR3 bases: TGTGCCAGCAGCCGCTCGACAACCTACGAGCAGTACTTC. This sequence encodes CASSRSTTYEQYF.

This clone was found once. This chain links TRBV6-1 with TRBJ1-5; D perhaps matches TRBD1 (6 bases). Germline V gene data show CDR1 as MNHNS and CDR2 as SASEGT. CDR3 length: 18 residues. Trimming removed 4 bases at V and 6 bases at J, with 25 bases between. CDR3 loop: CASSASPGHGSVGQPQHF. CDR3 coding DNA: TGTGCCAGCAGTGCATCACCGGGACACGGATCCGTAGGTCAGCCCCAGCATTTT.

This clone has a count of ten or more. The chain has TRBV18 and TRBJ1-1; no reliable D call. The germline V gene has CDR1 KGHSH and CDR2 LQKENI. V was cut by 2 bases and J by 1 base, with 11 bases left in between. The CDR3 is 15 amino acids. The chain's CDR3 is CASSPKVAGNTEAFF. CDR3 bases: TGTGCCAGCTCACCAAAAGTCGCCGGGAACACTGAAGCTTTCTTT.

This clone turned up a few times. This chain joins TRBV7-9 and TRBJ1-6, with D perhaps matching TRBD1 (5 bases). The CDR3 extends over 13 amino acids. V dropped 3 bases and J dropped 8 bases, with 8 bases sitting between them. Germline-derived CDR1 and CDR2 are SEHNR and FQNEAQ (reference sequence). This CDR3 reads CASSLQGDSPLHF. DNA of the CDR3: TGTGCCAGCAGCTTGCAGGGTGATTCACCCCTCCACTTT.

A few counts support this clone. The rearrangement joins TRBV5-6 to TRBJ2-1, with TRBD2 identical over 9 bases. Per germline, CDR1 SGHDT and CDR2 YYEEEE. The V and J ends lost 1 base and 15 bases, in that order; junction bases with no gene match: 11. This CDR3 comprises 14 residues. In DNA form, the CDR3 reads TGTGCCAGCAGCTTGATTAGCGGGGGCCCCGCTTTGTTCTTC. It translates to CASSLISGGPALFF.

This clone was picked up many times. The chain has TRBV14 and TRBJ2-7, with D perhaps matching TRBD1 or TRBD2 (5 bases each). The germline gives CDR1 SGHDN, CDR2 FVKESK. Trimming cost V 1 base and J 0 bases, with 16 bases left between them. The CDR3 is made up of 17 amino acids. CDR3 sequence: CASSQVTSWGSSYEQYF. The CDR3 coding sequence is TGTGCCAGCAGCCAAGTGACGTCCTGGGGGAGCTCCTACGAGCAGTACTTC.

This clone has ten or more counts. CDR3 protein: CASSPRGQTSSYEQYF. CDR3 coding DNA: TGTGCCAGCAGCCCCCGGGGACAGACGAGCTCCTACGAGCAGTACTTC. The V gene is TRBV5-6, the J gene TRBJ2-7; TRBD1 matches at 7 bases. V trimming: 4 bases; J trimming: 0 bases; junction bases outside the gene matches: 10. Germline V gene sequence: CDR1 SGHDT, CDR2 YYEEEE. CDR3 length equals 16 residues.

This clone was seen a few times. The chain employs TRBV7-2 and TRBJ2-7; 7 bases are a match to TRBD2. The CDR3 consists of 14 residues. Germline V lookup: CDR1 SGHTA, CDR2 FQGNSA. J lost 1 base, V lost 5 bases, and 5 bases had no gene match. The CDR3, as DNA: TGTGCCAGCAGCCCAAGGACTAGTTCCTACGAGCAGTACTTC. The encoded protein is CASSPRTSSYEQYF. The complete variable domain, with remaining parts taken from reference TRBV7-2 and TRBJ2-7, reads GAGVSQSPSNKVTEKGKDVELRCDPISGHTALYWYRQSLGQGLEFLIYFQGNSAPDKSGLPSDRFSAERTGGSVSTLTIQRTQQEDSAVYLCASSPRTSSYEQYFGPGTRLTVT.

The sample holds many counts of this clone. The DNA of the CDR3 is TGCGCCAGCAGTTCGTCACAGGGCAGGATTCAAGAGACCCAGTACTTC. This gives the protein CASSSSQGRIQETQYF. The V gene is TRBV23-1, the J gene TRBJ2-5, with D perhaps matching TRBD1 (6 bases). TRBV23-1 is identified as an open reading frame with a role that is uncertain. The CDR3 runs 16 residues. Trimming shortened V by 5 bases and J by 2 bases, and 18 bases separated the two germline ends.

This clone was picked up a small number of times. This CDR3 reads CASTSGRSRQETQYF. The CDR3 DNA follows: TGTGCCAGCACTAGCGGGAGAAGTCGGCAAGAGACCCAGTACTTC. The chain joins TRBV2 to TRBJ2-5, with TRBD2 matching over 10 bases. This CDR3 has 15 amino acids. The germline V gene encodes CDR1 SNHLY and CDR2 FYNNEI. J gave up 2 bases and V 7 bases, and 7 bases lay outside the gene matches.

This clone was observed at least ten times. The chain combines TRBV28 with TRBJ2-7, with 12 bases aligning to TRBD2. The V and J ends lost 4 bases and 3 bases, in that order; junction bases with no gene match: 1. Germline CDR1 is MDHEN and CDR2 is SYDVKM. CDR3 length: 14 residues. Here the CDR3 reads CASSSSGGDYEQYF. The DNA of the CDR3 is TGTGCCAGCAGTTCTAGCGGGGGGGACTACGAGCAGTACTTC.

The chain combines TRBV30 with TRBJ2-7; tentative D call: TRBD2 (5 bases). V lost 0 bases and J 7 bases, leaving 13 bases between the germline ends. The CDR3 covers 13 residues. Germline V gene sequence: CDR1 GTSNPN, CDR2 SVGIG (reference sequence). The CDR3 spells CAWSVPASGEQYF. CDR3 in DNA: TGTGCCTGGAGTGTACCCGCGTCGGGGGAGCAGTACTTC.

This clone has only a few counts. The chain links TRBV7-2 to TRBJ2-7, with D possibly being TRBD2 (6 bases). Germline CDR1 SGHTA, CDR2 FQGNSA. Trimming removed 8 bases from V and 0 bases from J, with 14 bases in between. The length of the CDR3 is 14 residues. DNA of the CDR3: TGTGCCAGCGGGCCGATGACTAGCTCCTACGAGCAGTACTTC. This encodes CASGPMTSSYEQYF.

This clone was counted a few times. The rearrangement joins TRBV29-1 to TRBJ2-7; 9 nucleotides match TRBD1. This CDR3 has 12 amino acids. V shed 7 bases and J 3 bases; nucleotides not matched to a gene: 4. Germline-derived CDR1 and CDR2 are SQVTM and ANQGSEA. The CDR3 region has the DNA TGCAGCGGCCCGGGACAGGGCTACGAGCAGTACTTC. As protein: CSGPGQGYEQYF.

A few counts support this clone. One end of the junction is discordant with germline, which a read error may explain. The genes are TRBV5-5 and TRBJ2-3; 8 bases are a match to TRBD1. This CDR3 has 14 residues. Germline assignment: CDR1 SGHKS and CDR2 YYEKEE (reference sequence). DNA of the CDR3: TGCGCCAGCAGCCCCGGACAGGGCGCAGATACGCAGTATTTT. Translated: CASSPGQGADTQYF.

V and J are TRBV6-5 and TRBJ2-7; unclear D gene. Germline V gene lookup returns CDR1 MNHEY and CDR2 SVGAGI. CDR3 length: 11 amino acids. V gave up 7 bases and J gave up 1 base, with 5 bases separating them. CDR3 amino acids: CASINSYEQYF. The CDR3 nucleotides read TGTGCCAGCATAAATTCCTACGAGCAGTACTTC.

This clone appeared a few times. The CDR3 region is CASSLVSGQETQYF. The CDR3 DNA follows: TGTGCCAGCAGCTTAGTGAGCGGACAAGAGACCCAGTACTTC. The rearrangement links TRBV7-2 to TRBJ2-5, with D maybe TRBD2 (5 bases). Germline V gene sequence: CDR1 SGHTA, CDR2 FQGNSA. The CDR3 runs to 14 residues. V lost 1 base and J 2 bases, leaving 8 bases between the germline ends.

The chain links TRBV6-5 to TRBJ2-7; 7 bases agree with TRBD1. V lost 6 bases to trimming and J lost 6 bases; unmatched junction nucleotides: 14. Germline V lookup: CDR1 MNHEY, CDR2 SVGAGI. This CDR3 region has 15 residues. The CDR3 sequence is CASSRGQATIAEQYF. CDR3 DNA: TGTGCCAGCAGCCGTGGACAGGCCACCATCGCCGAGCAGTACTTC.

This rearrangement joins TRBV4-1 to TRBJ1-1; D gene unclear. CDR3 size: 15 residues. Trimming cost V 0 bases and J 10 bases, with 18 bases left between them. Germline lookup yields CDR1 MGHRA and CDR2 YSYEKL. The CDR3 DNA sequence: TGCGCCAGCAGCCAAGAGGGAACTCTTGGGGTCGGAGCTTTCTTT. Protein sequence: CASSQEGTLGVGAFF.

This clone was detected only a few times. The chain has TRBV16 and TRBJ2-7; D is undetermined. V was clipped by 0 bases and J by 2 bases, with 11 bases between them. The length of the CDR3 is 15 residues. From germline, CDR1 is KGHSY and CDR2 FQNENV. The CDR3 nucleotides are TGTGCCAGCAGCCAATCTGTCTGGCCAGCCTACGAGCAGTACTTC. Amino acids: CASSQSVWPAYEQYF.

This clone was detected ten times or more. This sequence joins TRBV28 and TRBJ2-1; 10 bases are shared with TRBD2. With V trimmed by 2 bases and J by 7 bases, 11 bases remained unmatched. Germline V gene lookup returns CDR1 MDHEN and CDR2 SYDVKM. This CDR3 is 17 amino acids long. The CDR3 here is CASSLIGLAGVANEQFF. The CDR3 DNA follows: TGTGCCAGCAGTTTAATAGGGCTAGCGGGAGTAGCTAATGAGCAGTTCTTC.